This T cell receptor beta chain was observed in a study of circulating and synovial CD4+ cells in juvenile arthritis. J was trimmed by 2 bases and V by 8 bases; bases with no gene match: 2. Germline CDR1 ENHRY, CDR2 SYGVKD. This CDR3 has 14 amino acids. On this clone itself: The antigen is unknown.

Sequencing used immunoSEQ multiplex PCR; TCRdb keeps in-frame clones, though not all of them. The sample contains about 30,000 clones, 93% of which appear only once. Overall study results and limits: CPL versus bulk CD4 samples: T cell genome counts differed by at least an order of magnitude.

This receptor was taken from a human donor with juvenile idiopathic arthritis. The gene calls are TRBV10-3 and TRBJ2-2; 10 nucleotides match TRBD2. Sequencing input: CD4+ T cells from blood. In DNA, the CDR3 is TGTGCCATCGGACTAGCGGCTAACACCGGGGAGCTGTTTTTT. It specifies CAIGLAANTGELFF.